This passage covers 17 T cell receptor beta chains from one sample sequenced in a study of tissue T cells after allogeneic stem cell transplantation. The protocol was immunoSEQ multiplex PCR, while the TCRdb copy is restricted to in-frame clones and leaves out a portion. The sample shows thousands of clones, roughly 60% of them seen only once. Adult allogeneic hematopoietic cell transplant recipients with steroid-refractory graft-versus-host disease were prospectively enrolled for research autopsy. The source material was descending colon tissue, sampled at autopsy. The receptors shown here come from an older male patient with steroid-refractory graft-versus-host disease after an allogeneic stem cell transplant. Some T cells may possibly be graft donor cells.

As regards this clone: Compared with germline, one end of the junction differs, possibly owing to a read error. Other DNA sequences in the sample encode the same CDR3. The V call is TRBV6-6, the J call TRBJ1-1; the D is unclear. The CDR3 length is 12 residues. Germline V gene lookup returns CDR1 MNHNY and CDR2 SVGAGI (reference sequence). CDR3 nucleotides: TGTGCCAGCAAGAGGGTGAACACTGAGGCTTTCTTT. Translated: CASKRVNTEAFF.

V is TRBV5-8 and J is TRBJ1-2, with TRBD1 identical over 7 bases. In germline, CDR1 is SGHTS, CDR2 YDEGEE. The V gene end was trimmed by 2 bases and the J gene end by 2 bases; junction bases not matched to a gene: 9. The CDR3 is 16 amino acids. This CDR3 is CASSFRDRALNYGYTF. The CDR3 region has the DNA TGTGCCAGCAGCTTTCGAGACAGGGCGCTAAACTATGGCTACACCTTC.

The chain is built from TRBV5-4 and TRBJ2-7; D tentatively fits TRBD1 or TRBD2 (6 bases each). V lost 0 bases, J lost 5 bases, and 15 bases lay in between. The germline V gene has CDR1 SGHNT and CDR2 YYREEE (reference sequence). CDR3 length: 15 amino acids. The CDR3 is CASSLEGRGGNEQYF. The CDR3 bases are TGTGCCAGCAGCTTGGAAGGCAGGGGCGGGAACGAGCAGTACTTC. Full variable domain (missing parts from reference TRBV5-4 and TRBJ2-7): ETGVTQSPTHLIKTRGQQVTLRCSSQSGHNTVSWYQQALGQGPQFIFQYYREEENGRGNFPPRFSGLQFPNYSSELNVNALELDDSALYLCASSLEGRGGNEQYFGPGTRLTVT.

The CDR3 loop reads CALRPGTGLTEAFF. CDR3 coding DNA: TGTGCCCTCCGTCCCGGGACAGGGCTCACTGAAGCTTTCTTT. This rearrangement joins TRBV6-5 to TRBJ1-1; 9 bases are shared with TRBD1. CDR3 length: 14 residues. CDR1 is MNHEY and CDR2 is SVGAGI in the germline V gene. J lost 4 bases, V lost 11 bases, and 11 bases had no gene match.

The chain has TRBV19 and TRBJ2-4, with D tentatively TRBD2 (7 bases). The CDR3 has 17 residues. Germline-derived CDR1 and CDR2 are LNHDA and SQIVND (reference sequence). V lost 5 bases to trimming and J lost 3 bases, with 20 bases between them. CDR3 nucleotides: TGTGCCAGTAGTGTTTCCCCCGGGGGGCGGTACAAAAACATTCAGTACTTC. This sequence encodes CASSVSPGGRYKNIQYF.

The chain couples TRBV6-5 to TRBJ1-6; a weak D match, TRBD1 (6 bases). This CDR3 has 14 amino acids. The ends were cut back, 5 bases at V and 10 bases at J, with 15 bases in the middle. Germline V gene data show CDR1 as MNHEY and CDR2 as SVGAGI. CDR3 sequence (DNA): TGTGCCAGCAGTCGACAGGCCAAGGGATCACCCCTCCACTTT. Encoded protein: CASSRQAKGSPLHF.

This clone is labeled as large. The genes are TRBV5-1 and TRBJ1-6; TRBD1 might be the D (5 bases). Germline V lookup: CDR1 SGHRS, CDR2 YFSETQ. V dropped 0 bases and J dropped 6 bases, with 10 bases sitting between them. The CDR3 loop spans 15 amino acids. The CDR3 nucleotides are TGCGCCAGCAGCTTGGAAGGGGTAGGTAATTCACCCCTCCACTTT. It translates to CASSLEGVGNSPLHF.

The J gene is TRBJ2-5, the V gene TRBV7-2; D not resolved. Looked up from germline, CDR1 is SGHTA and CDR2 is FQGNSA. This CDR3 region has 12 residues. V lost 1 base, J lost 2 bases, and 2 bases lay in between. CDR3 sequence: CASSLVQETQYF. The CDR3 nucleotides read TGTGCCAGCAGCTTAGTTCAAGAGACCCAGTACTTC.

V and J are TRBV7-8 and TRBJ2-3, with 10 bases fitting TRBD2. The CDR3 runs to 16 residues. Germline CDR1 SGHVS, CDR2 FQNEAQ. V dropped 3 bases and J dropped 5; count of bases not matched to a gene: 8. CDR3 residues: CASSFSSGGAVDTQYF. The CDR3 DNA is TGTGCCAGCAGCTTCTCCAGCGGGGGGGCTGTAGATACGCAGTATTTT.

This rearrangement joins TRBV4-3 to TRBJ1-2, with D hard to call. Per the germline V gene, CDR1 is LGHNA and CDR2 is YSLEER. The CDR3 extends over 16 amino acids. The germline V and J ends were trimmed by 0 bases and 4 bases, with 15 bases remaining between them. In nucleotides, the CDR3 is TGCGCCAGCAGCCAAGAAGCGCTGTCAGGCATCTATGGCTACACCTTC. Translated, it gives CASSQEALSGIYGYTF.

This sequence joins TRBV9 and TRBJ2-5; TRBD1 matches at 8 bases. This CDR3 has 14 residues. The germline gives CDR1 SGDLS, CDR2 YYNGEE. Trimming took 0 bases from V and 5 from J; bases not matched to a gene: 3. The CDR3 nucleotides are TGTGCCAGCAGCGTAGGTCCAGGGGGCGAGACCCAGTACTTC. It specifies CASSVGPGGETQYF. Full variable domain (remainder filled in from reference TRBV9 and TRBJ2-5): DSGVTQTPKHLITATGQRVTLRCSPRSGDLSVYWYQQSLDQGLQFLIQYYNGEERAKGNILERFSAQQFPDLHSELNLSSLELGDSALYFCASSVGPGGETQYFGPGTRLLVL.

This clone was counted only a few times. This chain joins TRBV2 and TRBJ2-5; D gene uncertain. The V end was cut by 2 bases, the J end by 8 bases, with 3 bases between. This CDR3 region has 10 residues. Looked up from germline, CDR1 is SNHLY and CDR2 is FYNNEI. CDR3 in DNA: TGTGCCAGCAGTGAAATTACCCAGTACTTC. Amino acids: CASSEITQYF.

This chain links TRBV7-2 with TRBJ2-1; 10 positions agree with TRBD1. From germline, CDR1 is SGHTA and CDR2 FQGNSA. The CDR3 loop spans 15 amino acids. J gave up 10 bases and V 6 bases, and 12 bases lay outside the gene matches. The chain's CDR3 is CASSNRDRGSPEQFF. In DNA form, the CDR3 reads TGTGCCAGCAGTAACCGGGACAGGGGATCCCCCGAGCAGTTCTTC.

The V call is TRBV5-6, the J call TRBJ2-2; 9 bases map to TRBD1. This CDR3 comprises 16 residues. V lost 8 bases and J lost 7; bases outside the gene matches: 15. Germline CDR1 SGHDT, CDR2 YYEEEE. The CDR3 here is CASSQGTGYHIGELFF. The DNA of the CDR3 is TGTGCCAGTAGCCAGGGGACAGGGTACCACATCGGGGAGCTGTTTTTT.

In its sample, this clone is hyperexpanded. The rearrangement links TRBV4-3 to TRBJ1-2; a weak D match, TRBD1 (6 bases). Germline V gene sequence: CDR1 LGHNA, CDR2 YSLEER. Trimming cost V 0 bases and J 4 bases, with 12 bases left between them. The CDR3 extends over 15 amino acids. CDR3 sequence: CASSQEIQGTYGYTF. The CDR3, as DNA: TGCGCCAGCAGCCAAGAGATCCAGGGGACCTATGGCTACACCTTC.

This rearrangement joins TRBV7-6 to TRBJ1-3, with a tentative D call TRBD1 (5 bases). Germline V gene data show CDR1 as SGHVS and CDR2 as FNYEAQ. The CDR3 length is 16 residues. V lost 5 bases and J lost 0, with 14 bases in between. In DNA, the CDR3 is TGTGCCAGCAGCCCGAGGGACCGGAGCTCTGGAAACACCATATATTTT. This codes for CASSPRDRSSGNTIYF.

CDR3 loop: CASSPAAQETQYF. DNA of the CDR3: TGTGCCAGCTCACCAGCAGCCCAAGAGACCCAGTACTTC. The gene calls are TRBV18 and TRBJ2-5; D is unclear. The germline CDR1 and CDR2 sequences are KGHSH and LQKENI. Trimming pared 2 bases from V and 1 base from J, leaving 5 bases between. The CDR3 covers 13 residues.